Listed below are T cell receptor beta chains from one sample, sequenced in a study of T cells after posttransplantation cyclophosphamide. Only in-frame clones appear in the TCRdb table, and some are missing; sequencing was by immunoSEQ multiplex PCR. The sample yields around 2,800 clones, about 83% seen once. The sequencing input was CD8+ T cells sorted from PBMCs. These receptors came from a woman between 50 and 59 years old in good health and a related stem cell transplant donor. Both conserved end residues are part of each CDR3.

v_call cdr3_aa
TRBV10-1 CASSETGTSANEQFF
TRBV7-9 CASSPGQGANSLEAFF
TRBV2 CASTRGNYYGYTF
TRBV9 CASSSGTSGRSYNEQFF
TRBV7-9 CASSLGLRLSDGYTF
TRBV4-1 CASSHDFNTQYF
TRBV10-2 CASSSGQGIYGYTF
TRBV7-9 CASSSRTSGSYEQYF
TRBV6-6 CASRLGNIQYF
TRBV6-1 CASTPGGNEQFF
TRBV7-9 CASKMTGRGAQYF
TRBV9 CASSVGGRGTYGYTF
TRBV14 CASSQSGTGVEKLFF
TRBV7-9 CASSRTGAYEQYF
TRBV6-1 CASSEFLSWGRTEAFF
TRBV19 CASSPLAGIYDEAFF
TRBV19 CASTDTGGVNEKLFF
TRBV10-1 CASSESAGGSYNEQFF
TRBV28 CASSLGGWREQYF
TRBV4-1 CASSPEGGGARDEQFF
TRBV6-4 CASSAGTGTHEKLFF
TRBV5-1 CASSLDGTALQQYF
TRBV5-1 CASSLDASGYNEQFF
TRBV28 CASSSGGRSTEAFF
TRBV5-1 CASSLAIGGDTQYF
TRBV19 CASSIARAGNQPQHF
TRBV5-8 CASRLDRNQPQHF
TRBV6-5 CASSYSWPGGVETQYF
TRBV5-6 CASSSGSDYYGYTF
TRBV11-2 CASGGVGNTIYF
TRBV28 CASSYGGTNEKLFF
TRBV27 CASSLGTGGNQPQHF
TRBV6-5 CASSPGQTLGEQYF
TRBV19 CASSSGRTTYEQYF
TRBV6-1 CASSEEVEGAREKLFF
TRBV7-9 CASSYPGLAGGSGSEQFF
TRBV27 CASSPQGLSSGNTIYF
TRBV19 CASMPRGNSGANVLTF
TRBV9 CASSVEPRATDTQYF
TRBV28 CASSLGNSGGETQYF
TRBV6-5 CASGLQGNYEQYF
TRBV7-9 CASSLVGQVYGYTF
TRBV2 CASSERGPASSYEQYF
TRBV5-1 CTSSLGGWGDVNTEAFF
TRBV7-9 CASSSSGGSGEQYF
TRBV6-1 CASSPGGTGVDEQYF
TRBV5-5 CASSLGAQGDSYEQYF
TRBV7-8 CASSLEILQGVSGANVLTF
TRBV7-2 CASSLGQGGDIQYF
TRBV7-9 CASSPPGWDSSRYNEQFF
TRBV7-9 CASRGAGENYGYTF
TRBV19 CASSIARRNEQFF
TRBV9 CASSVAMADSYEQYF
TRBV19 CASSLKNIQYF
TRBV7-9 CASSSNRVGNTEAFF
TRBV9 CASSSPRDRGMNTEAFF
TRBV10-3 CASSYSGTGNTGELFF
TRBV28 CASSLKDRIYNEQFF
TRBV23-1 CASSPGGYGYTF